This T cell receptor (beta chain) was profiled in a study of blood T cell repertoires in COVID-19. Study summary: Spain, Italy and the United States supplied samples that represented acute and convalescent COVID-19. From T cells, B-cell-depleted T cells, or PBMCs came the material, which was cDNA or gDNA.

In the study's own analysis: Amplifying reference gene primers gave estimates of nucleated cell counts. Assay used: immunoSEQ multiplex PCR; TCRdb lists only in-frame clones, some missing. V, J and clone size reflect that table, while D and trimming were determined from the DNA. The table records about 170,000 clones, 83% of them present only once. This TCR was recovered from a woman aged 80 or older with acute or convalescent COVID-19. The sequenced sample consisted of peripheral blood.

CDR3 in DNA: TGTGCCTGGTCAAAGGGGACAGGGGATGCAGATACGCAGTATTTT. Its translation: CAWSKGTGDADTQYF. The chain joins TRBV30 to TRBJ2-3, with 10 bases that match TRBD1. This CDR3 has 15 amino acids. After removal of 5 bases from V and 4 bases from J, the junction contained 9 bases not matched to a gene. Germline V gives CDR1 GTSNPN, CDR2 SVGIG (reference sequence).